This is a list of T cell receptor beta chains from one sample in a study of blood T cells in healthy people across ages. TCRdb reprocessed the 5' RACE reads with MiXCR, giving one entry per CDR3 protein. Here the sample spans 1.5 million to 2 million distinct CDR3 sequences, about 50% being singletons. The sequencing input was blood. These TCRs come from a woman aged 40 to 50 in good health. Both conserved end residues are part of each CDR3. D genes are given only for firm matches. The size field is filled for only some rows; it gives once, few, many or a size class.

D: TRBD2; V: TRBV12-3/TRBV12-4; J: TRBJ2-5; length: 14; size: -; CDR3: CASSLGVLAGGQYF; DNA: TGTGCCAGCAGTTTAGGTGTACTAGCGGGGGGGCAGTACTTC
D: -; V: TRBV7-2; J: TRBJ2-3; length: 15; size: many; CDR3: CASSLGRSTTDTQYF; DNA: TGTGCCAGCAGCTTAGGCAGATCAACCACAGATACGCAGTATTTT
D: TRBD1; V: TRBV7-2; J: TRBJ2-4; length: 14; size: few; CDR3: CASSQGQSKNIQYF; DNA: TGTGCCAGCAGTCAGGGACAGAGCAAAAACATTCAGTACTTC
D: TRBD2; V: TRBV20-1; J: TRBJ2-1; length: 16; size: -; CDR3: CSASRASGTIYNEQFF; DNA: TGCAGTGCTAGTAGGGCTAGCGGGACTATCTACAATGAGCAGTTCTTC
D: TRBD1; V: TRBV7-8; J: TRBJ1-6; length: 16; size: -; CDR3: CASSKPGTANNSPLHF; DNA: TGTGCCAGCAGCAAGCCAGGGACAGCTAATAATTCACCCCTCCACTTT
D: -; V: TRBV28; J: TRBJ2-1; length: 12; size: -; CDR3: CASSPDLDGQFF; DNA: TGTGCCAGCAGTCCAGACCTGGATGGGCAGTTCTTC
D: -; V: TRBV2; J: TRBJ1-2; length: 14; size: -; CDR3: CASSGEAGNYGYTF; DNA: TGTGCCAGCAGTGGAGAGGCCGGGAACTATGGCTACACCTTC
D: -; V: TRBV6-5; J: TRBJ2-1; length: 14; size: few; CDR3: CASSSHLLGNEQFF; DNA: TGTGCCAGCAGTTCTCACTTATTGGGCAATGAGCAGTTCTTC
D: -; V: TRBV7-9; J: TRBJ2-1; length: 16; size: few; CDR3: CASSEVGRRSYNEQFF; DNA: TGTGCCAGCAGCGAGGTCGGCCGACGCTCCTACAATGAGCAGTTCTTC
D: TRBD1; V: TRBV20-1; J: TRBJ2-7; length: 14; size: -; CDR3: CSAREPTGGDEQYF; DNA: TGCAGTGCTAGAGAACCGACAGGGGGGGACGAGCAGTACTTC
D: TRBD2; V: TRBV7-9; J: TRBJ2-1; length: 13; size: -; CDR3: CASGASGGSEQFF; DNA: TGTGCCAGCGGAGCTAGCGGGGGGAGTGAGCAGTTCTTC
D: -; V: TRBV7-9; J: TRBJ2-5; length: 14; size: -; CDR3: CASSLTTLKETQYF; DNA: TGTGCCAGCAGCTTAACAACCCTTAAAGAGACCCAGTACTTC
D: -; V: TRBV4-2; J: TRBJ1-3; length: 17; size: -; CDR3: CASSQDKTSTSGNTIYF; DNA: TGTGCCAGCAGCCAAGATAAGACGTCAACCTCTGGAAACACCATATATTTT
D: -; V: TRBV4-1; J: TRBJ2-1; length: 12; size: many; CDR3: CASSQVGDEQFF; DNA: TGCGCCAGCAGCCAAGTGGGGGATGAGCAGTTCTTC
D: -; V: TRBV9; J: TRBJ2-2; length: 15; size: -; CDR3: CASSVSGQRPGELFF; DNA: TGTGCCAGCAGCGTTTCAGGACAGCGGCCCGGGGAGCTGTTTTTT
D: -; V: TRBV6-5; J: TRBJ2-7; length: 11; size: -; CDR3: CASSSALEQYF; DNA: TGTGCCAGCAGCTCTGCCCTCGAGCAGTACTTC
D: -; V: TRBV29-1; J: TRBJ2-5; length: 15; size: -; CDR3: CSVEIGLLQQETQYF; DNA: TGCAGCGTTGAGATTGGGCTCCTCCAACAAGAGACCCAGTACTTC
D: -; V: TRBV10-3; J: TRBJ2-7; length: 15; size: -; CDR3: CAISDTAGSSYEQYF; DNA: TGTGCCATCAGTGATACTGCCGGGTCCTCCTACGAGCAGTACTTC
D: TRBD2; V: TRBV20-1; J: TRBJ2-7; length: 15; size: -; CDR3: CSASRPRTSPYEQYF; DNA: TGCAGTGCGAGTAGACCGCGGACTAGCCCCTACGAGCAGTACTTC
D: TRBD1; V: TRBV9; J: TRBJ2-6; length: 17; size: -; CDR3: CASRGQLTSSGANVLTF; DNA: TGTGCCAGCAGGGGACAGCTAACAAGCTCTGGGGCCAACGTCCTGACTTTC
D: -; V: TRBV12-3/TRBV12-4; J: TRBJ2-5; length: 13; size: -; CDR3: CASSRDTSETQYF; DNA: TGTGCCAGCAGCCGGGACACGTCAGAGACCCAGTACTTC
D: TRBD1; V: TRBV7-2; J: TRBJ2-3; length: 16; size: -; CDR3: CASSLAGTALTDTQYF; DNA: TGTGCCAGCAGCTTAGCGGGGACAGCGCTCACAGATACGCAGTATTTT
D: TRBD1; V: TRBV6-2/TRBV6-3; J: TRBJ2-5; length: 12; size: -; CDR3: CASGTGLETQYF; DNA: TGTGCCAGCGGGACAGGGTTGGAGACCCAGTACTTC
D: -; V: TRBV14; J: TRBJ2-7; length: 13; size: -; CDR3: CASSRSREYEQYF; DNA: TGTGCCAGCAGCCGTAGCAGGGAATACGAGCAGTACTTC
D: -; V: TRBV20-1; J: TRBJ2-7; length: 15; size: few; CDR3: CSAKTARGVGYEQYF; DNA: TGCAGTGCAAAGACGGCACGGGGAGTTGGGTACGAGCAGTACTTC
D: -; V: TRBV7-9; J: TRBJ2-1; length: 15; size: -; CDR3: CASSKTGPAEDEQFF; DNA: TGTGCCAGCAGCAAAACAGGGCCTGCGGAGGATGAGCAGTTCTTC
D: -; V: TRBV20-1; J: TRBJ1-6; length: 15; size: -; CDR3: CSARQSWGLNSPLHF; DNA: TGCAGTGCTAGACAAAGTTGGGGGCTTAATTCACCCCTCCACTTT
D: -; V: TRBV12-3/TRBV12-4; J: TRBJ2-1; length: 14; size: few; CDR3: CASSFRVGGDEQFF; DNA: TGTGCCAGCAGTTTTCGAGTTGGGGGCGATGAGCAGTTCTTC
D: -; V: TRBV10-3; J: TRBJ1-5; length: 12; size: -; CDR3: CAISESGQPQHF; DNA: TGTGCCATCAGTGAGTCGGGACAGCCCCAGCATTTT
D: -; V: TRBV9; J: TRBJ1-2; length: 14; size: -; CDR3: CASSVRPEVDGYTF; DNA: TGTGCCAGCAGCGTACGTCCGGAAGTAGATGGCTACACCTTC
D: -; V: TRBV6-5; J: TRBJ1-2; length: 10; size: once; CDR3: CASREDGYTF; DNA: TGTGCCAGCAGGGAAGATGGCTACACCTTC
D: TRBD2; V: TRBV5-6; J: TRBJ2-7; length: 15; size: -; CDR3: CASSGRAILTYEQYF; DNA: TGTGCCAGCAGCGGGAGGGCCATACTTACCTACGAGCAGTACTTC
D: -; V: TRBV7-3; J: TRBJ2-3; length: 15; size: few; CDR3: CASSLWGGSTDTQYF; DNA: TGTGCCAGCAGCCTCTGGGGCGGAAGCACAGATACGCAGTATTTT
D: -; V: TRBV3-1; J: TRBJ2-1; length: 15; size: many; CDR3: CASSQDMESYNEQFF; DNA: TGTGCCAGCAGCCAAGATATGGAATCCTACAATGAGCAGTTCTTC
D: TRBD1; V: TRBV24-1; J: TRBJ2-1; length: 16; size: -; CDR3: CATSGKTGGLYNEQFF; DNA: TGTGCCACCAGTGGAAAAACAGGGGGATTATACAATGAGCAGTTCTTC
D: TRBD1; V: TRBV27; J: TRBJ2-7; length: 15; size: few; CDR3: CASSPRRDRGDEQYF; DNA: TGTGCCAGCAGTCCGCGGCGGGACAGGGGTGACGAGCAGTACTTC
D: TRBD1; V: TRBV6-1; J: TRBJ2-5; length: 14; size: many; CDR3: CASSEDRVRETQYF; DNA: TGTGCCAGCAGCGAAGACAGGGTTCGGGAGACCCAGTACTTC
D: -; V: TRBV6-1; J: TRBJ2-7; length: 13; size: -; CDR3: CASRDSPFNEQYF; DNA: TGTGCCAGCAGGGACAGTCCGTTCAACGAGCAGTACTTC
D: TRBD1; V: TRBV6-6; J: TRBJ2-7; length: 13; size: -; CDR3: CASGTGTAYEQYF; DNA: TGTGCCAGCGGAACCGGGACAGCCTACGAGCAGTACTTC
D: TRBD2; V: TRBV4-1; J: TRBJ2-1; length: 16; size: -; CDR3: CASSQDKRGGPNEQFF; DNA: TGCGCCAGCAGCCAAGATAAGCGGGGGGGCCCCAATGAGCAGTTCTTC
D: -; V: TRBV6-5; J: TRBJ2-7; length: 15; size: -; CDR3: CASSKPDRLAYEQYF; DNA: TGTGCCAGCAGTAAGCCCGACAGGCTCGCCTACGAGCAGTACTTC
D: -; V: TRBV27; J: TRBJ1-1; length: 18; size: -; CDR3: CASSQLGFGRGMNTEAFF; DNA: TGTGCCAGCAGTCAGCTGGGTTTCGGCAGGGGCATGAACACTGAAGCTTTCTTT
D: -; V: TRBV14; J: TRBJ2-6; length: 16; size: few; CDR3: CASSQSGFSGANVLTF; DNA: TGTGCCAGCAGCCAGTCCGGGTTCTCTGGGGCCAACGTCCTGACTTTC
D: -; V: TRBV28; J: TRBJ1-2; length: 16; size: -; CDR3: CASSSRPGGWGYGYTF; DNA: TGTGCCAGCAGTTCCCGGCCCGGGGGATGGGGCTATGGCTACACCTTC
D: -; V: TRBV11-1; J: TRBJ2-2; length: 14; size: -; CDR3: CASILRQDTGELFF; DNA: TGTGCCAGCATACTAAGACAGGACACCGGGGAGCTGTTTTTT
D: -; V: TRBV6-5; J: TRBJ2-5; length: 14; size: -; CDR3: CASKMSLATETQYF; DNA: TGTGCCAGCAAAATGTCACTAGCTACTGAGACCCAGTACTTC
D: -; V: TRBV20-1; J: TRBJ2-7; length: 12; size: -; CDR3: CSARASGGEQYF; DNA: TGCAGTGCTAGAGCGTCAGGCGGCGAGCAGTACTTC
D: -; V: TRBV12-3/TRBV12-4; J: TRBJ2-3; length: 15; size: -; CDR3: CASSLEAERVDTQYF; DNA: TGTGCCAGCAGTTTGGAGGCAGAGCGGGTAGATACGCAGTATTTT
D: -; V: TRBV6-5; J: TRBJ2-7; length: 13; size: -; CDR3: CASTGSPTYEQYF; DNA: TGTGCCAGCACAGGGTCCCCCACCTACGAGCAGTACTTC
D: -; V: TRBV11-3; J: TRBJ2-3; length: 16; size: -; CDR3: CASSSSPTGNTDTQYF; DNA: TGTGCCAGCAGCTCCTCTCCCACAGGGAACACAGATACGCAGTATTTT